This T cell receptor (beta chain) was sequenced for a study of blood T cells in healthy people across ages. Findings and limits, study-wide: The CMV status of each donor remained undetermined, and this could have confounded shifts in expanded clonotypes.

This clonotype was picked up a small number of times. Its antigen is unknown. Germline V gene data show CDR1 as LGHNA and CDR2 as YNFKEQ. CDR3 size: 14 residues. Losses at the gene ends were 10 bases for V and 2 bases for J; bases not matched to a gene: 5. A J-beta primer mix and a sample-barcoded 5' primer were used in a second PCR of about 7 to 11 cycles. One entry per CDR3 protein, called by TCRdb with MiXCR from the 5' RACE reads. Of about 1.8 million distinct CDR3 sequences in the sample, roughly 49% were seen once. Those donating, healthy Caucasian individuals from Russia, were aged roughly 6 to 95. The authors extracted at least 5 micrograms of total RNA per sample.

The rearrangement uses TRBV4-2 and TRBJ2-3; 11 bases match TRBD1. This clonotype was obtained from a woman aged 40 to 49 in good health. Material for sequencing was blood. The CDR3 loop is CATRDRGNTDTQYF. CDR3 coding DNA: TGTGCCACCCGGGACAGGGGGAACACAGATACGCAGTATTTT.